A single sample is the source of the 6 T cell receptor beta chains below, sequenced in a study of T cell repertoires in cytomegalovirus infection. The antigens for these receptors are not known. TCRdb re-called the reads with MiXCR, one entry per CDR3 protein. The sample has about a million distinct CDR3 sequences, approximately 31% seen once. Specimen: cultured CD8+ T cells from PBMCs, collected from culture after CMV antigen stimulation. Every receptor here comes from a human donor in good health (CMV status not recorded). Some clones in this sample may be carry-over from other donors' samples.

The V call is TRBV27, the J call TRBJ1-1; D may be TRBD1 (5 bases). The CDR3 loop spans 16 amino acids. In germline, CDR1 is MNHEY, CDR2 SMNVEV (reference sequence). The V gene lost 0 bases and the J gene lost 0 bases, with 11 bases spanning the gap. The CDR3 is CASSLSGQGMNTEAFF. The CDR3 nucleotides are TGTGCCAGCAGTTTATCGGGGCAGGGCATGAACACTGAAGCTTTCTTT.

The gene calls are TRBV29-1 and TRBJ2-5; possible D gene TRBD1, 6 bases. Germline CDR1 is SQVTM and CDR2 is ANQGSEA. V gave up 2 bases and J gave up 2 bases, with 18 bases separating them. The CDR3 totals 16 residues. CDR3 residues: CSVELQGRGGQETQYF. The CDR3 DNA sequence: TGCAGCGTTGAATTACAAGGCAGGGGTGGACAAGAGACCCAGTACTTC.

About this clonotype itself: A read error may produce the germline difference seen at one junction end. The chain joins TRBV4-3 to TRBJ2-2, with TRBD2 identical over 8 bases. The CDR3 loop spans 17 amino acids. Germline V CDR1 and CDR2: LGHNA, YSLEER. The CDR3 coding sequence is TGCGCCAACAGCCACCCCGGACTAGCCTCGAACACCGGGGAGCTGTTTTTT. As protein: CANSHPGLASNTGELFF.

A remark on this clonotype: Being one base from a much bigger clone, this may be a read error. The chain combines TRBV7-2 with TRBJ2-5; TRBD2 matches 8 bases. Germline loops: CDR1 SGHTA, CDR2 FQGNSA. The CDR3 covers 13 residues. The CDR3 DNA reads TGTGTCAGCAGGAGACTAGCGTGGGAGACCCAGTACTTC. Encoded protein: CVSRRLAWETQYF.

The rearrangement joins TRBV10-3 to TRBJ2-3; perhaps TRBD2 as D (5 bases). Trimming stripped 5 bases from V and 2 bases from J, with 14 bases between. Looked up from germline, CDR1 is ENHRY and CDR2 is SYGVKD. The CDR3 runs to 15 residues. CDR3 coding DNA: TGTGCCATCAGTATACGGGATCTAATCACAGATACGCAGTATTTT. Its translation is CAISIRDLITDTQYF.

V usage is TRBV24-1 and J usage is TRBJ2-1; a weak D match, TRBD1 (5 bases). Per the germline V gene, CDR1 is KGHDR and CDR2 is SFDVKD. Trimming removed 3 bases at V and 9 bases at J, with 11 bases between. The CDR3 length is 13 residues. The DNA of the CDR3 is TGTGCCACCAGTGATCCGCAGGGAAGTGAGCAGTTCTTC. It specifies CATSDPQGSEQFF.